This TCR beta chain came from a study of T cell responses to AZD1222 COVID-19 vaccine. Study-level findings and limits: Close to half of spike-specific TCRs reportedly recognize unmutated variant regions. Samples come after the peak T cell response, not at day 14.

The germline CDR1 and CDR2 sequences are SGHKS and YYEKEE (reference sequence). V dropped 6 bases and J dropped 2 bases, with 12 bases sitting between them. CDR3 length: 13 residues. Clones were read by immunoSEQ multiplex PCR, and TCRdb kept only the in-frame ones, dropping some. The sample holds 120,000 or so clones, around 87% seen once. This clone occurred once. What it binds is unknown. The rearrangement joins TRBV5-5 to TRBJ2-7; the D gene could be TRBD1 or TRBD2 (5 bases each). The sequencing used peripheral blood, collected on day 0 of AZD1222 vaccination. This clonotype was obtained from an adult in good health. The CDR3 DNA follows: TGTGCCAGCACCCGGGACGGGCCCTACGAGCAGTACTTC. Translated, it gives CASTRDGPYEQYF. Together with reference TRBV5-5 and TRBJ2-7, the CDR3 gives the full variable domain: DAGVTQSPTHLIKTRGQQVTLRCSPISGHKSVSWYQQVLGQGPQFIFQYYEKEERGRGNFPDRFSARQFPNYSSELNVNALLLGDSALYLCASTRDGPYEQYFGPGTRLTVT.